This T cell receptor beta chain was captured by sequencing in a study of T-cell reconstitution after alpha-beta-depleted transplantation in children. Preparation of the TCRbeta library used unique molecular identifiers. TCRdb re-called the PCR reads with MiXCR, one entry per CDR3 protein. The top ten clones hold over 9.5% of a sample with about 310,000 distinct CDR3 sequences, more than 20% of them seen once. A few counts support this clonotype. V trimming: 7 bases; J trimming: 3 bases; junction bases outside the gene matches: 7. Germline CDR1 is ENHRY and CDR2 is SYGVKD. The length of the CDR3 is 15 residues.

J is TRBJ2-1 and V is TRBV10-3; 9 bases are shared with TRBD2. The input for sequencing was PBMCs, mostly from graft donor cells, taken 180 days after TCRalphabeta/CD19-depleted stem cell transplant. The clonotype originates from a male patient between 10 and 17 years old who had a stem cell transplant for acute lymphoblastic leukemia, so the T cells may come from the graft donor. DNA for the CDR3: TGTGCCATCACCAGTAGCGGGAGAATCTACAATGAGCAGTTCTTC. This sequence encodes CAITSSGRIYNEQFF.